This TCR beta chain was profiled in a study of blood T cell repertoires in COVID-19. Study background: Sites in the United States, Italy and Spain provided acute and convalescent COVID-19 samples. PBMCs, B-cell-depleted T cells, or T cells were the source of the cDNA or gDNA that made up the material.

This clone was recorded once. As processed by the authors: The assay estimated nucleated cells by amplifying reference gene primers. TCRdb keeps only in-frame clones here, not all; method: immunoSEQ multiplex PCR. From that table come the V and J calls and clone size; the DNA was used to work out D and trimming. In the table there are approximately 470,000 clones, 80% to 90% of which are singletons. The CDR3 has 15 residues. Losses at the gene ends were 4 bases for V and 2 bases for J; bases not matched to a gene: 7. Germline V gene sequence: CDR1 SGHDN, CDR2 FVKESK. The clonotype comes from a human donor in a cohort sampled during active COVID-19. The sequenced sample was peripheral blood. The chain links TRBV14 to TRBJ2-5, with 7 bases fitting TRBD1. CDR3 amino acids: CASSPIRTGQETQYF. CDR3 nucleotide sequence: TGTGCCAGCAGCCCGATTCGGACAGGTCAAGAGACCCAGTACTTC.